A selection of T cell receptor beta chains follows, all from one sample in a study of T cell responses to AZD1222 COVID-19 vaccine. Measured with immunoSEQ multiplex PCR; TCRdb has only the in-frame clones, and not every one. The sample gives around 120,000 clones, about 89% of which show up once; 25% to 35% is in the top ten. The source material was peripheral blood, sampled on day 0 of AZD1222 vaccination. The receptors stem from an adult in good health. Both conserved end residues are part of each CDR3. The order of the fields is D gene, V gene, clone size, J gene, CDR3 DNA, CDR3 protein. A D gene is named only where the DNA matches it firmly. The size entry is marked missing in some rows and otherwise reads once, few, many or a size class.

D: TRBD2
V: TRBV3-1/TRBV3-2
size: -
J: TRBJ2-4
DNA: TGTGCCAGCAGCGCACTAGCGGGGGACATTCAGTACTTC
CDR3: CASSALAGDIQYF

D: -
V: TRBV12-3/TRBV12-4
size: once
J: TRBJ2-1
DNA: TGTGCCAGCAGTTTGGTGAACAATGAGCAGTTCTTC
CDR3: CASSLVNNEQFF

D: -
V: TRBV11-3
size: -
J: TRBJ1-6
DNA: TGTGCCAGCAGCCGGGGGAGAAATTCACCCCTCCACTTT
CDR3: CASSRGRNSPLHF

D: -
V: TRBV5-6
size: -
J: TRBJ2-1
DNA: TGTGCCAGCAGCTTACCCTGGGGGCAAGGAAATGAGCAGTTCTTC
CDR3: CASSLPWGQGNEQFF

D: TRBD1
V: TRBV7-8
size: -
J: TRBJ1-5
DNA: TGTGCCAGCAGCTTAGTAATGGCCGGGACAGGGTTGTTGGGTCAGCCCCAGCATTTT
CDR3: CASSLVMAGTGLLGQPQHF

D: -
V: TRBV6-1
size: -
J: TRBJ1-6
DNA: TGTGCCAGCAGTGATGGGGGTCGGATGCCCCTCCACTTT
CDR3: CASSDGGRMPLHF

D: -
V: TRBV5-4
size: -
J: TRBJ1-2
DNA: TGTGCCAGCAGCCCTAAGGGAACAGGGCTCTTCTATGGCTACACCTTC
CDR3: CASSPKGTGLFYGYTF

D: TRBD1
V: TRBV15
size: -
J: TRBJ1-4
DNA: TGTGCCACCAGCGGGGACAGGGTCAGGACTAATGAAAAACTGTTTTTT
CDR3: CATSGDRVRTNEKLFF

D: -
V: TRBV19
size: -
J: TRBJ2-1
DNA: TGTGCCAGTAGTAGCAACGACAGGATTCGGCAGTTCTTC
CDR3: CASSSNDRIRQFF

D: TRBD1
V: TRBV6-4
size: -
J: TRBJ1-2
DNA: TGTGCCAGCAGTGGTGCCGGGACAGAGATATTCGATGGCTACACCTTC
CDR3: CASSGAGTEIFDGYTF

D: -
V: TRBV5-8
size: -
J: TRBJ2-1
DNA: TGTGCCAGCAGCCCTACTACCGTGTCCTACAATGAGCAGTTCTTC
CDR3: CASSPTTVSYNEQFF

D: -
V: TRBV18
size: -
J: TRBJ1-3
DNA: TGTGCCAGCTCACCACCGGCGGGGACTGGAAACACCATATATTTT
CDR3: CASSPPAGTGNTIYF

D: -
V: TRBV12-3/TRBV12-4
size: -
J: TRBJ1-6
DNA: TGTGCCAGCAGTTTTGGAGCACCCCTCCACTTT
CDR3: CASSFGAPLHF

D: -
V: TRBV29-1
size: -
J: TRBJ2-7
DNA: TGCAGCGTTATGAGGGACCCCGGCGGGAACGAGCAGTACTTC
CDR3: CSVMRDPGGNEQYF

D: -
V: TRBV7-3
size: -
J: TRBJ1-1
DNA: TGTGCCAGCAGCTTAAGGAGGGATAACACTGAAGCTTTCTTT
CDR3: CASSLRRDNTEAFF

D: -
V: TRBV6-5
size: once
J: TRBJ1-1
DNA: TGTGCCAGCAGTTACTCCGGGACAACTAACACTGAAGCTTTCTTT
CDR3: CASSYSGTTNTEAFF

D: -
V: TRBV4-1
size: once
J: TRBJ2-1
DNA: TGCGCCAGCAGCCAAGAGTGGCAGCGGCCCAATGACAATGAGCAGTTCTTC
CDR3: CASSQEWQRPNDNEQFF

D: TRBD1
V: TRBV11-1
size: -
J: TRBJ1-4
DNA: TGTGCCAGCAGCTTAAGGACAGGGGGTGAAAAACTGTTTTTT
CDR3: CASSLRTGGEKLFF

D: -
V: TRBV6-5
size: -
J: TRBJ2-5
DNA: TGTGCCAGCAGTTACTCCGGGCGGGGCCGCCAAGAGACCCAGTACTTC
CDR3: CASSYSGRGRQETQYF

D: -
V: TRBV19
size: -
J: TRBJ1-1
DNA: TGTGCCAGTAGTATTCCGGGCGGCGGCACTGAAGCTTTCTTT
CDR3: CASSIPGGGTEAFF

D: -
V: TRBV29-1
size: -
J: TRBJ2-7
DNA: TGCAGCGTTTACCAAATCGGCTACGAGCAGTACTTC
CDR3: CSVYQIGYEQYF

D: TRBD1
V: TRBV28
size: -
J: TRBJ1-2
DNA: TGTGCCATCCGTGGAGGGGGACAGGGGGCGGATGGCTACACCTTC
CDR3: CAIRGGGQGADGYTF

D: TRBD2
V: TRBV11-2
size: few
J: TRBJ2-1
DNA: TGTGCCAGCAGCTTGGGACTAGCGGGGAATGAGCAGTTCTTC
CDR3: CASSLGLAGNEQFF

D: -
V: TRBV12-5
size: -
J: TRBJ2-2
DNA: TGTGCTAGTGGTTTGTCGAACACCGGGGAGCTGTTTTTT
CDR3: CASGLSNTGELFF

D: -
V: TRBV12-3/TRBV12-4
size: -
J: TRBJ1-1
DNA: TGTGCCAGCAGTTTTGGATCGCACACTGAAGCTTTCTTT
CDR3: CASSFGSHTEAFF

D: -
V: TRBV10-2
size: -
J: TRBJ1-2
DNA: TGCGCCAGCAGTGAGAGGGGGACGGTCTCAGGCCATGGCTACACCTTC
CDR3: CASSERGTVSGHGYTF

D: -
V: TRBV10-2
size: -
J: TRBJ1-1
DNA: TGCGCCAGCAGACAGGGAACGGGCACTGAAGCTTTCTTT
CDR3: CASRQGTGTEAFF

D: TRBD1
V: TRBV28
size: -
J: TRBJ1-2
DNA: TGTGCCAGCAGTTCGACCGGGACAGGAGTATATGGCTACACCTTC
CDR3: CASSSTGTGVYGYTF

D: TRBD2
V: TRBV27
size: -
J: TRBJ2-7
DNA: TGTGCCAGCAGTTTTGCAGCGGGAGGGTGGTACGAGCAGTACTTC
CDR3: CASSFAAGGWYEQYF

D: -
V: TRBV19
size: -
J: TRBJ1-2
DNA: TGTGCCAGTAGTATCGTCCGGGGTTGGTACACCTTC
CDR3: CASSIVRGWYTF

D: -
V: TRBV7-8
size: -
J: TRBJ1-1
DNA: TGTGCCAGCAGCTTAGATGTCGGCAGGGAAGCTTTCTTT
CDR3: CASSLDVGREAFF

D: -
V: TRBV5-6
size: -
J: TRBJ1-2
DNA: TGTGCCAGCAGCACGGCCACCTATGGCTACACCTTC
CDR3: CASSTATYGYTF

D: TRBD1
V: TRBV4-2
size: -
J: TRBJ2-3
DNA: TGTGCCAGCAGCCGCCAGTTGACAGGGGGCGGCACAGATACGCAGTATTTT
CDR3: CASSRQLTGGGTDTQYF

D: -
V: TRBV7-5
size: -
J: TRBJ2-5
DNA: TGTGCCAGAAGCCCTCTGGGGCAGCCTCAAGAGACCCAGTACTTC
CDR3: CARSPLGQPQETQYF

D: TRBD1
V: TRBV6-5
size: -
J: TRBJ1-2
DNA: TGTGCCAGCTCCCCGACAGGGGATTATGGCTACACCTTC
CDR3: CASSPTGDYGYTF

D: TRBD1
V: TRBV5-1
size: -
J: TRBJ1-1
DNA: TGCGCCAGCAGCTTGGCGGGACAGGGGACTGAAGCTTTCTTT
CDR3: CASSLAGQGTEAFF

D: -
V: TRBV7-9
size: -
J: TRBJ1-1
DNA: TGTGCCAGCAGCCTGGACACCGCAGCTTTCTTT
CDR3: CASSLDTAAFF

D: -
V: TRBV6-2/TRBV6-3
size: -
J: TRBJ1-5
DNA: TGTGCCAGCAGTTCAGCGGGGGGCAATCAGCCCCAGCATTTT
CDR3: CASSSAGGNQPQHF

D: TRBD1
V: TRBV3-1/TRBV3-2
size: -
J: TRBJ1-5
DNA: TGTGCCAGCAGCCAGGACAGGGCTCAGCCCCAGCATTTT
CDR3: CASSQDRAQPQHF